The present T cell receptor (beta chain) was sequenced within a study of T cell repertoires in cytomegalovirus infection. The sample holds a few counts of this clonotype. Its cognate antigen is unknown. V was clipped by 11 bases and J by 3 bases, with 19 bases between them. The CDR3 is 14 residues long. Germline CDR1 LNHDA, CDR2 SQIVND (reference sequence). Findings and caveats of the study: Cumulative public TCR beta family frequency identified carriers of CMV plus the relevant HLA.

TCRdb processed the reads anew with MiXCR; each CDR3 protein has one entry. The table lists a few hundred thousand distinct CDR3 sequences, roughly 29% of them singletons. This clonotype was obtained from a human donor in good health (CMV status not recorded). Some clones in this sample may be carry-over from other donors' samples. The V and J genes are TRBV19 and TRBJ1-1, with D perhaps TRBD1 (5 bases). Sequenced input: PBMCs. CDR3 residues: CACSVGVSYTEAFF. The CDR3 coding sequence is TGTGCCTGTTCAGTGGGGGTGTCGTACACTGAAGCTTTCTTT. Full variable domain (missing parts from reference TRBV19 and TRBJ1-1): DGGITQSPKYLFRKEGQNVTLSCEQNLNHDAMYWYRQDPGQGLRLIYYSQIVNDFQKGDIAEGYSVSREKKESFPLTVTSAQKNPTAFYLCACSVGVSYTEAFFGQGTRLTVV.